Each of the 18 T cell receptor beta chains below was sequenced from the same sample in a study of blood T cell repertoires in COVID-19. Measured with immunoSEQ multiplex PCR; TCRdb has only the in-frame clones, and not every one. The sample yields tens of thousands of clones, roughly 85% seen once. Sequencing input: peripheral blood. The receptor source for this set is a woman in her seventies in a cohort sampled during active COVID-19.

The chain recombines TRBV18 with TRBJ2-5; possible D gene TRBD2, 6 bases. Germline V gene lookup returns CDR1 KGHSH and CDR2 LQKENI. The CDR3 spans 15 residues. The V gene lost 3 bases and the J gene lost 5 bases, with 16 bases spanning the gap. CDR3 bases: TGTGCCAGCTCACCTCAGGACGGGGGATTGGAGACCCAGTACTTC. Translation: CASSPQDGGLETQYF.

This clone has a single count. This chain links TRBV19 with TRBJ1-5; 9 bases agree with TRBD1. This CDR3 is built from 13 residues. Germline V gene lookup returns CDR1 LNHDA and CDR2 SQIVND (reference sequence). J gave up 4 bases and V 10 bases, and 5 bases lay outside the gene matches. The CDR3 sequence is CANTDRGNQPQHF. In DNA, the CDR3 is TGTGCCAACACGGACAGGGGTAATCAGCCCCAGCATTTT.

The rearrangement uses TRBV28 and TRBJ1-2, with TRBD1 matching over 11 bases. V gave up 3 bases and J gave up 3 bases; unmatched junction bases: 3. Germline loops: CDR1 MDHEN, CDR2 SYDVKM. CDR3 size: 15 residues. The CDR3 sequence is CASSLGQGGDYGYTF. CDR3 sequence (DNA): TGTGCCAGCAGTTTGGGACAGGGGGGGGACTATGGCTACACCTTC.

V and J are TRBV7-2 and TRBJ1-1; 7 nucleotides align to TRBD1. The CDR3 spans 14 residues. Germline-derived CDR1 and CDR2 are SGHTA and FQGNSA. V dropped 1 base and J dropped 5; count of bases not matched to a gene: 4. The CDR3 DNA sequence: TGTGCCAGCAGCTTAGGACAGGGATCGACTGAAGCTTTCTTT. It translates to CASSLGQGSTEAFF.

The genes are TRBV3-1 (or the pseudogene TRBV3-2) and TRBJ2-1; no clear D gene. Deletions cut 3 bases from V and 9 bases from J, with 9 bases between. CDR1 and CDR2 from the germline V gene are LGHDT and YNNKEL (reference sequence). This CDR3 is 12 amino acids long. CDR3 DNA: TGTGCCAGCAGCCACAACTCGGTTGAGCAGTTCTTC. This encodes CASSHNSVEQFF.

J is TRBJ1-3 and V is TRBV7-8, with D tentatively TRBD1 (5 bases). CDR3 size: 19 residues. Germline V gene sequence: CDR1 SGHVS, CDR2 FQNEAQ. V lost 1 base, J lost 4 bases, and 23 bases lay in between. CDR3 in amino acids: CASSLVGFGEGSKGNTIYF. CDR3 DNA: TGTGCCAGCAGCTTAGTTGGGTTTGGGGAGGGGTCCAAGGGAAACACCATATATTTT.

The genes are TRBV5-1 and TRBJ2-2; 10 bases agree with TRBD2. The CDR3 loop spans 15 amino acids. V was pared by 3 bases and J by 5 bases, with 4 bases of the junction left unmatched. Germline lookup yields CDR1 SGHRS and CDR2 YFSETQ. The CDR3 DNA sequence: TGCGCCAGCAGCTACGGGACTAGCGTGACCGGGGAGCTGTTTTTT. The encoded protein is CASSYGTSVTGELFF.

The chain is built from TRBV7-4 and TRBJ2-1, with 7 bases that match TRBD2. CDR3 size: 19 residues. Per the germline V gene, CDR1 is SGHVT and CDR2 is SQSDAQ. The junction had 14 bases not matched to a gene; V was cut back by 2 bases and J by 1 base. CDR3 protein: CASSLSVRGDRWSYNEQFF. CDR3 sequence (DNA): TGTGCCAGCAGCTTATCGGTCCGGGGGGACCGATGGTCCTACAATGAGCAGTTCTTC.

The CDR3 reads CASSISGQGSKNIQYF. The CDR3, as DNA: TGTGCCAGTAGTATCTCCGGACAGGGCAGCAAAAACATTCAGTACTTC. This sequence joins TRBV19 and TRBJ2-4; TRBD1 matches 8 bases. Germline assignment: CDR1 LNHDA and CDR2 SQIVND (reference sequence). V was pared by 3 bases and J by 3 bases, with 7 bases of the junction left unmatched. The CDR3 is 16 amino acids.

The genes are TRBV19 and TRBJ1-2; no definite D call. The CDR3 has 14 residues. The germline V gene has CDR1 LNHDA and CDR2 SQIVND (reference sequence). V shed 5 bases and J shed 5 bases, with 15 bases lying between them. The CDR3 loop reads CASSPPESSYGYTF. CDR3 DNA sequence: TGTGCCAGTAGTCCCCCGGAGAGTTCTTATGGCTACACCTTC.

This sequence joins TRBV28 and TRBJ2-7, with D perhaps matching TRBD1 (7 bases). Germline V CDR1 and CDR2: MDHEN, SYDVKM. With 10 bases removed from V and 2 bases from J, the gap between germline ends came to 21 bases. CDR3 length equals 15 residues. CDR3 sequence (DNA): TGTGCCACGGTGGGGGGACAGCTAAGACCCTACGAGCAGTACTTC. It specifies CATVGGQLRPYEQYF. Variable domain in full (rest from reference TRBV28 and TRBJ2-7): DVKVTQSSRYLVKRTGEKVFLECVQDMDHENMFWYRQDPGLGLRLIYFSYDVKMKEKGDIPEGYSVSREKKERFSLILESASTNQTSMYLCATVGGQLRPYEQYFGPGTRLTVT.

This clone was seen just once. The CDR3 DNA sequence: TGTGCCAGCAGATCAGGACTTTCGTTCGAGCAGTACTTC. This gives the protein CASRSGLSFEQYF. The chain recombines TRBV6-6 with TRBJ2-7; tentative D call: TRBD2 (5 bases). CDR1 is MNHNY, CDR2 SVGAGI, per germline (reference sequence). The CDR3 sequence is 13 residues long. Trimming took 6 bases from V and 6 from J, leaving 15 bases between them.

The CDR3, as DNA: TGTGCCAGCAGCTTAGACACAGGGGGGAAGACCCAGTACTTC. Amino acids: CASSLDTGGKTQYF. J is TRBJ2-5 and V is TRBV11-2, with 8 positions matching TRBD1. Germline V lookup: CDR1 SGHAT, CDR2 FQNNGV. Trimming took 0 bases from V and 6 from J; bases not matched to a gene: 3. CDR3 length equals 14 residues.

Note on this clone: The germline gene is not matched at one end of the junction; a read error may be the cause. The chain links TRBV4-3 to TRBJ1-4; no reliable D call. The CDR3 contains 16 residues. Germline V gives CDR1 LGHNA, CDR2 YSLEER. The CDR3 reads CASSQGSLTTNEKLFF. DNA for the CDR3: TGCGCCAGCAGTCAAGGGAGCCTAACAACTAATGAAAAACTGTTTTTT.

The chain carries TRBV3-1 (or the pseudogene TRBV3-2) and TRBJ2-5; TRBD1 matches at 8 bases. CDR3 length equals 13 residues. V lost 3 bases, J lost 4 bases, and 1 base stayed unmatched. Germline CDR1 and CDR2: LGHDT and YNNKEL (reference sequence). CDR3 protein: CASSHRGPETQYF. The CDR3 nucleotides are TGTGCCAGCAGCCACAGGGGGCCAGAGACCCAGTACTTC.

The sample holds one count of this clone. The CDR3 region has the DNA TGTGCCAGCAGCTCCCCCGGGACAGGGAGAAGGGGAGCTGGAAACACCATATATTTT. Translated, it gives CASSSPGTGRRGAGNTIYF. The V call is TRBV9, the J call TRBJ1-3; 9 nucleotides agree with TRBD1. The germline CDR1 and CDR2 sequences are SGDLS and YYNGEE. The CDR3 loop spans 19 amino acids. V gave up 4 bases and J gave up 2 bases; unmatched junction bases: 16.

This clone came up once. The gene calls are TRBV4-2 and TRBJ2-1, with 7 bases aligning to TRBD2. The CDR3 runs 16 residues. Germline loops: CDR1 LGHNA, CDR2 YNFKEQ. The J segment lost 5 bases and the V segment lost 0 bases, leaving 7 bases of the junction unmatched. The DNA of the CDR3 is TGTGCCAGCAGCCAAGATTGGGAGCGGGATGACAATGAGCAGTTCTTC. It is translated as CASSQDWERDDNEQFF.

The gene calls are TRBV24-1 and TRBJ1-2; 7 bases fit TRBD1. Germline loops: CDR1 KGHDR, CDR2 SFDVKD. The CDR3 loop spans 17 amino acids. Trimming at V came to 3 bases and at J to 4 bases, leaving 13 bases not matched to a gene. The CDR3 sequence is CATSDGRSRPGGYGYTF. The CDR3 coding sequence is TGTGCCACCAGTGATGGTAGGAGCCGGCCAGGGGGCTATGGCTACACCTTC.